A single sample gave rise to the 5 T cell receptor beta chains below, sequenced in a study of shared clonotypes between healthy human individuals. Using immunoSEQ multiplex PCR, the repertoire was profiled, and TCRdb retains in-frame clones only, with some absent. The sample has about 2.4 million clones, approximately 90% seen once. The material sequenced was naive CD4+ T cells sorted from blood. This sample's subset: CD45RA+ positively selected. These receptors were obtained from a young man in good health.

The genes are TRBV27 and TRBJ2-4; 10 bases are shared with TRBD2. V gave up 2 bases and J gave up 3 bases; unmatched junction bases: 13. The CDR3 contains 19 residues. Germline V lookup: CDR1 MNHEY, CDR2 SMNVEV (reference sequence). The CDR3 region is CASSLLPSGGVKGKNIQYF. DNA for the CDR3: TGTGCCAGCAGTTTACTGCCTAGCGGGGGTGTAAAAGGCAAAAACATTCAGTACTTC.

The CDR3 region is CASSLNRGQPQHF. The CDR3, as DNA: TGTGCCAGCAGCTTGAACAGGGGCCAGCCCCAGCATTTT. The genes are TRBV11-2 and TRBJ1-5; 7 bases line up with TRBD1. Per the germline V gene, CDR1 is SGHAT and CDR2 is FQNNGV. The CDR3 contains 13 residues. Trimming removed 3 bases from V and 7 bases from J; junction bases left unmatched: 3.

CDR3: CASSPGDRETSEAFF. CDR3 nucleotides: TGTGCCAGCAGCCCGGGCGACAGGGAAACCTCTGAAGCTTTCTTT. This chain connects TRBV7-9 to TRBJ1-1; 7 bases line up with TRBD1. V was pared by 5 bases and J by 6 bases, with 12 bases of the junction left unmatched. Germline V gene data show CDR1 as SEHNR and CDR2 as FQNEAQ (reference sequence). The CDR3 sequence is 15 residues long. Filled out from reference TRBV7-9 and TRBJ1-1, the complete variable domain reads DTGVSQNPRHKITKRGQNVTFRCDPISEHNRLYWYRQTLGQGPEFLTYFQNEAQLEKSRLLSDRFSAERPKGSFSTLEIQRTEQGDSAMYLCASSPGDRETSEAFFGQGTRLTVV.

V gene TRBV18 combines with J gene TRBJ2-2, with 7 bases aligning to TRBD1. This CDR3 is built from 16 residues. Germline V lookup: CDR1 KGHSH, CDR2 LQKENI. Trimming removed 1 base from V and 6 bases from J; junction bases left unmatched: 8. The CDR3 loop is CASSPQGAGRAGELFF. The CDR3 DNA follows: TGTGCCAGCTCACCACAGGGGGCAGGGAGAGCCGGGGAGCTGTTTTTT.

The chain is built from TRBV4-1 and TRBJ2-2; 7 bases line up with TRBD1. Germline V CDR1 and CDR2: MGHRA, YSYEKL. The junction had 2 bases not matched to a gene; V was cut back by 2 bases and J by 2 bases. The CDR3 loop spans 15 amino acids. CDR3 DNA sequence: TGCGCCAGCAGCCAAAGACAGGGAAACACCGGGGAGCTGTTTTTT. Translating gives CASSQRQGNTGELFF.